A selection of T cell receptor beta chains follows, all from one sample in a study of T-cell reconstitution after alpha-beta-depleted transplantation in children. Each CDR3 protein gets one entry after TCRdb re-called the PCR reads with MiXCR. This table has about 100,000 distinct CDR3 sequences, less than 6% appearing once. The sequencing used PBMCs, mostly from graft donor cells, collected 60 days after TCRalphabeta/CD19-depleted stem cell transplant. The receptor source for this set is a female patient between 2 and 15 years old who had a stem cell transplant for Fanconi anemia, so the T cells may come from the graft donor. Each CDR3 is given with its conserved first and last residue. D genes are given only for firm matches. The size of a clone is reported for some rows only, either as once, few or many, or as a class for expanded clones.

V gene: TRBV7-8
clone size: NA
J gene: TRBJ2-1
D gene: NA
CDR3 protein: CASSFLAATYNEQFF
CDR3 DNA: TGTGCCAGCAGCTTCTTAGCCGCAACCTACAATGAGCAGTTCTTC

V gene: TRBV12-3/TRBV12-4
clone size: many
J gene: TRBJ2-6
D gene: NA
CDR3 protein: CASSGQFSSGANVLTF
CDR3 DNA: TGTGCCAGCTCCGGACAGTTCTCCTCTGGGGCCAACGTCCTGACTTTC

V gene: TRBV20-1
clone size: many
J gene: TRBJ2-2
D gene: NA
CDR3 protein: CSARLGGELFF
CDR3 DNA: TGCAGTGCTAGACTCGGCGGGGAGCTGTTTTTT

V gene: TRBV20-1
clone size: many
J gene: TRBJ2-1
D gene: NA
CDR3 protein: CSARVPGAHEQFF
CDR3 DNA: TGCAGTGCTAGAGTACCGGGGGCACATGAGCAGTTCTTC

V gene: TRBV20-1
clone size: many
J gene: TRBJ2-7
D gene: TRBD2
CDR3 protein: CSARAVAGGPGEQYF
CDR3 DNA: TGCAGTGCTAGAGCGGTGGCGGGAGGGCCGGGGGAGCAGTACTTC

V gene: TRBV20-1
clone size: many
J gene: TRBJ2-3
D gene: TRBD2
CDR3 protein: CSAPRLARATDTQYF
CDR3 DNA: TGCAGTGCTCCCCGACTAGCGCGGGCCACAGATACGCAGTATTTT

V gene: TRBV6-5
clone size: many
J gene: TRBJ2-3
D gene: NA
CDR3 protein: CASRNSPDTQYF
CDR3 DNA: TGTGCCAGCCGAAACAGTCCAGATACGCAGTATTTT

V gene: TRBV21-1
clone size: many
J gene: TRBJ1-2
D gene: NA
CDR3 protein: CASSKAGPFYTF
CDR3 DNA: TGTGCCAGCAGCAAAGCAGGACCCTTCTACACCTTC

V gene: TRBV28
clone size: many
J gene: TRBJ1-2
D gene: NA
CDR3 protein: CASSLVGARYGYTF
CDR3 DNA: TGTGCCAGCAGTTTAGTAGGGGCCCGCTATGGCTACACCTTC

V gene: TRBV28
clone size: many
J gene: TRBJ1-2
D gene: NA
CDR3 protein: CASSRQVAYGYTF
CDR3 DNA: TGTGCCAGCAGCCGACAGGTTGCCTATGGCTACACCTTC

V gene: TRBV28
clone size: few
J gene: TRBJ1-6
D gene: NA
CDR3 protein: CASSFRGVRGSPLHF
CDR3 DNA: TGTGCCAGCAGTTTTCGGGGGGTTCGGGGTTCACCCCTCCACTTT

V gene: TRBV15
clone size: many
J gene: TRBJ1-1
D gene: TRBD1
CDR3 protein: CATRQGVLNTEAFF
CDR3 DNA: TGTGCCACCAGACAGGGGGTACTGAACACTGAAGCTTTCTTT

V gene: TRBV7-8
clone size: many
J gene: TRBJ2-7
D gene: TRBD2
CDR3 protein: CASSRGLAGVVSYEQYF
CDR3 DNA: TGTGCCAGCAGCCGGGGACTAGCGGGAGTCGTGTCCTACGAGCAGTACTTC

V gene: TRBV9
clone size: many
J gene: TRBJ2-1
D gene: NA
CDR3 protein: CASSVRVEYNEQFF
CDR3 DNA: TGTGCCAGCAGCGTAAGGGTAGAGTACAATGAGCAGTTCTTC

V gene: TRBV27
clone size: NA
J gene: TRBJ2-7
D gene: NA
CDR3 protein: CASSFRASYEQYF
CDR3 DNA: TGTGCCAGCAGTTTCAGGGCGTCCTACGAGCAGTACTTC

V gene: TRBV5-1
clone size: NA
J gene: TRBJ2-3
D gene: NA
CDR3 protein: CASSLAVGTSTDTQYF
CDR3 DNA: TGCGCCAGCAGCTTGGCGGTGGGAACTAGCACAGATACGCAGTATTTT

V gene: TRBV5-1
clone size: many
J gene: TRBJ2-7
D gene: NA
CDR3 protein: CASSQLAQRSYEQYF
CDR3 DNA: TGCGCCAGCAGCCAACTAGCTCAAAGATCCTACGAGCAGTACTTC

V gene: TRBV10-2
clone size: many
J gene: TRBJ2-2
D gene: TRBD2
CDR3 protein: CANRTSNNTGELFF
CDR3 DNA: TGCGCCAACAGGACTAGCAATAACACCGGGGAGCTGTTTTTT

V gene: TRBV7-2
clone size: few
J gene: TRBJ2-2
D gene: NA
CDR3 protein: CASSLAVMDSHTGELFF
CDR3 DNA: TGTGCCAGCAGCTTAGCGGTCATGGACTCCCACACCGGGGAGCTGTTTTTT

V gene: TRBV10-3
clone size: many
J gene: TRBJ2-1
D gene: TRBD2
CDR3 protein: CAIGIAGGNEQFF
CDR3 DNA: TGTGCCATCGGGATAGCGGGAGGTAATGAGCAGTTCTTC

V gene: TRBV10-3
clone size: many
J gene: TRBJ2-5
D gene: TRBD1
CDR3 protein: CAISVWDSQETQYF
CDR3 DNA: TGTGCCATCAGTGTCTGGGACAGCCAAGAGACCCAGTACTTC

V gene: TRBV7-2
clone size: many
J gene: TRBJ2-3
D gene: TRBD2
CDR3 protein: CASSLDSGGTDTQYF
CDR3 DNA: TGTGCCAGCAGCTTAGATAGCGGGGGGACAGATACGCAGTATTTT

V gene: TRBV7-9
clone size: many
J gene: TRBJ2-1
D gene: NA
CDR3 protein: CASSSRHRGPYNEQFF
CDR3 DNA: TGTGCCAGCAGCTCCCGACACCGAGGGCCTTACAATGAGCAGTTCTTC

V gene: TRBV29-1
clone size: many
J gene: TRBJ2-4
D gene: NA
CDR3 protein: CSVGVGGTNIQYF
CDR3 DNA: TGCAGCGTTGGAGTCGGGGGCACAAACATTCAGTACTTC

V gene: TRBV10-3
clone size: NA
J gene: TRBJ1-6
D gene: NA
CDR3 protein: CATIPGMGNSPLHF
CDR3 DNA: TGTGCCACCATACCAGGAATGGGGAATTCACCCCTCCACTTT

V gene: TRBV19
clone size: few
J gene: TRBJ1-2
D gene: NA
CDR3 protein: CASSIDGGFYGYTF
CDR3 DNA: TGTGCCAGTAGTATAGACGGGGGGTTCTATGGCTACACCTTC

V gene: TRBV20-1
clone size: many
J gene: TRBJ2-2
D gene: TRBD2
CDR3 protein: CSATLLAGGSTGELFF
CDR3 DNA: TGCAGTGCTACACTACTAGCGGGAGGTTCCACCGGGGAGCTGTTTTTT

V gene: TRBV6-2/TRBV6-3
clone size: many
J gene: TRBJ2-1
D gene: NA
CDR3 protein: CASSYSITAGNEQFF
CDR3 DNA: TGTGCCAGCAGTTACTCGATTACCGCGGGCAATGAGCAGTTCTTC

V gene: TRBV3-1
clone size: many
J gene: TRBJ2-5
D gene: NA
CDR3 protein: CASRTRFPETQYF
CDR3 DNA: TGTGCCAGCAGGACTAGGTTCCCAGAGACCCAGTACTTC

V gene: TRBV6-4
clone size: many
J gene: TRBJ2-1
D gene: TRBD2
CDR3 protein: CASSLTSGSSEQFF
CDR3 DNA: TGTGCCAGCAGCCTGACTAGCGGGAGCAGTGAGCAGTTCTTC

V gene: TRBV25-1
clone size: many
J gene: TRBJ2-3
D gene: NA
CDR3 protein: CASSEARPVWDTQYF
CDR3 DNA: TGTGCCAGCAGTGAAGCCCGTCCCGTGTGGGATACGCAGTATTTT

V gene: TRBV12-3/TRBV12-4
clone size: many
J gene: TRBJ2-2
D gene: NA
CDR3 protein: CASSLAMSGVSTGELFF
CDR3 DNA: TGTGCCAGCAGTTTAGCCATGTCAGGGGTGAGCACCGGGGAGCTGTTTTTT

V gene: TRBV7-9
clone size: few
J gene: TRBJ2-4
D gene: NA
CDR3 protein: CASSLAQGIAKNIQYF
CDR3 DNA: TGTGCCAGCAGCTTAGCCCAGGGGATAGCCAAAAACATTCAGTACTTC

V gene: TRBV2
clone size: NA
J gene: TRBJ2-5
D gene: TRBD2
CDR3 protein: CASSEVRGVGETQYF
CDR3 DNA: TGTGCCAGCAGTGAAGTCCGGGGGGTCGGGGAGACCCAGTACTTC

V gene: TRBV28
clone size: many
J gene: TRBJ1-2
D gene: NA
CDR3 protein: CAGLTDIGGYTF
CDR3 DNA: TGTGCCGGACTGACGGATATTGGTGGCTACACCTTC

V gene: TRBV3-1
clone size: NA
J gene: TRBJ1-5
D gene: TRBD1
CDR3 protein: CASSQFDRGSGNQPQHF
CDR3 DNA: TGTGCCAGCAGCCAATTCGACAGGGGTAGTGGCAATCAGCCCCAGCATTTT

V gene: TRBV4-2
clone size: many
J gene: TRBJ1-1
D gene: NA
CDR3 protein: CASSQDRGNTEAFF
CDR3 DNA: TGTGCCAGCAGCCAAGATAGGGGGAATACTGAAGCTTTCTTT

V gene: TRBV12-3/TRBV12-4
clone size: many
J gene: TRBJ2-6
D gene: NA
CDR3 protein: CASSLRGVGANVLTF
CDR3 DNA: TGTGCCAGCAGTTTAAGGGGCGTCGGGGCCAACGTCCTGACTTTC

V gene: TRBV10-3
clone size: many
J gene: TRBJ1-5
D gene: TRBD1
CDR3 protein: CAISDRGLNQPQHF
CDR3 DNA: TGTGCCATCAGTGACAGGGGGCTTAATCAGCCCCAGCATTTT

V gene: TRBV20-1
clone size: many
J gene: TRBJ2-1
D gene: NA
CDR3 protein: CSARLASSYNEQFF
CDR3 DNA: TGCAGTGCTAGACTAGCGAGCTCCTACAATGAGCAGTTCTTC

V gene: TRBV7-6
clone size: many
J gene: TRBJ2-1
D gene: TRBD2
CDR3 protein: CASSLLAAYNEQFF
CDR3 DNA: TGTGCCAGCAGCTTACTAGCGGCCTACAATGAGCAGTTCTTC

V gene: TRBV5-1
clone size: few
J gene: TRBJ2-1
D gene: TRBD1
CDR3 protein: CASSLVQGQGVHEQFF
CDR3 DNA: TGCGCCAGCAGCTTAGTCCAGGGACAGGGGGTCCATGAGCAGTTCTTC